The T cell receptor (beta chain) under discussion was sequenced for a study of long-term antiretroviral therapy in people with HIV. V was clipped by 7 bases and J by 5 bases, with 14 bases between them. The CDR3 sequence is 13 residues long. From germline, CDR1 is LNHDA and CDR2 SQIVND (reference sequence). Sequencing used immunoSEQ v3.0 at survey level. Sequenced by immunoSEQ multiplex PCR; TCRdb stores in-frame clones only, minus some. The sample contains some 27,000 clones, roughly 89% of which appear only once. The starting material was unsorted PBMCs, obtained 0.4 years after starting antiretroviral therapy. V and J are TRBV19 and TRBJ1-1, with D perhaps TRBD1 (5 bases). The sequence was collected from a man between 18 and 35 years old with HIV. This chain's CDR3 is CASIAGIGTEAFF. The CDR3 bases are TGTGCCAGTATTGCAGGGATCGGAACTGAAGCTTTCTTT.